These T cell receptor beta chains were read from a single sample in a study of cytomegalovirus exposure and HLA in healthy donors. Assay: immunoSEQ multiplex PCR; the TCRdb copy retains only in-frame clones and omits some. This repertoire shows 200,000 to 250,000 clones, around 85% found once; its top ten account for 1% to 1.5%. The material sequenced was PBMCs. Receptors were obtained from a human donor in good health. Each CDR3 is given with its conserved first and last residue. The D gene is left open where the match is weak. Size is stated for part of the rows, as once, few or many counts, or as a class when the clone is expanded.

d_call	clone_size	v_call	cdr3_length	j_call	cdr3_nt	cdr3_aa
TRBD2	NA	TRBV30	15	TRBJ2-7	TGTGCCTGGAGTGTACAGGGACTAGCGGGACCAGAGCAGTACTTC	CAWSVQGLAGPEQYF
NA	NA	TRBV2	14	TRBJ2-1	TGTGCCAGCAGTGACCTTAGTAACTACAATGAGCAGTTCTTC	CASSDLSNYNEQFF
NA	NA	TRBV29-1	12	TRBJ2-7	TGCAGCGGAAAGGGCAGGGGCTACGAGCAGTACTTC	CSGKGRGYEQYF
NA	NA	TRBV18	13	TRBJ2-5	TGTGCCAGCTCACCATCGGTACAAGAGACCCAGTACTTC	CASSPSVQETQYF
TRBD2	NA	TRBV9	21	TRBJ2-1	TGTGCCAGCAGTGCCTTGAGGACTAGCGGGAGGGGCAGGAGGTCCTACAATGAGCAGTTCTTC	CASSALRTSGRGRRSYNEQFF
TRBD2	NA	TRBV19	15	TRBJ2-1	TGTGCCAGTAGTATATATAGCGGGATCTACAATGAGCAGTTCTTC	CASSIYSGIYNEQFF
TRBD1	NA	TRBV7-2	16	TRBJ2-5	TGTGCCAGCAGCCGGTCCGGGACAGGGGGCGCGCAGACCCAGTACTTC	CASSRSGTGGAQTQYF
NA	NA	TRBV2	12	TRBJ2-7	TGTGCCAGCAGGGGGGCCACCTACGAGCAGTACTTC	CASRGATYEQYF
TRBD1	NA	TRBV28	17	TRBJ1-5	TGTGCCAGCAGTTTATTGTTCCAGGGGGGTAGCAATCAGCCCCAGCATTTT	CASSLLFQGGSNQPQHF
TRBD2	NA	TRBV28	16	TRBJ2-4	TGTGCCAGCAGTTCTACGGGACTAGCGGGAGTAAACATTCAGTACTTC	CASSSTGLAGVNIQYF
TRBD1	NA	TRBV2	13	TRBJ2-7	TGTGCCAATCAAGGCAGGGGGCGAGACGAGCAGTACTTC	CANQGRGRDEQYF
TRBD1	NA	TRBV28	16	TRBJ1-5	TGTGCCAGCAGGGATTACAGGGGAGAAGGCAATCAGCCCCAGCATTTT	CASRDYRGEGNQPQHF
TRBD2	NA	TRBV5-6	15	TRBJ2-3	TGTGCCAGCAGCTTCCGGACTAGCGGGAGAGATACGCAGTATTTT	CASSFRTSGRDTQYF
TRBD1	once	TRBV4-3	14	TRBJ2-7	TGCGCCAGCAGCCGCGGGACAGGGGCCTACGAGCAGTACTTC	CASSRGTGAYEQYF
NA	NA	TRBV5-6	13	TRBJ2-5	TGTGCCAGCAGCTCACAGGGCCAAGAGACCCAGTACTTC	CASSSQGQETQYF